Only a few counts were recorded for the clone carrying this TCR beta chain. The data derive from a study of beta chain features in type 1 diabetes. CDR3 length: 14 residues. Germline V lookup: CDR1 GTSNPN, CDR2 SVGIG (reference sequence). Investigators reverse transcribed all isolated RNA, so they sequenced expressed TCRB transcripts. TCRdb keeps only in-frame clones here, not all; method: immunoSEQ multiplex PCR. The data contain 120,000 to 150,000 clones, roughly a tenth of them singletons. The chain recombines TRBV30 with TRBJ2-5; D uncertain. The end of the DNA fits TRBJ2-7 better, so the J call may be wrong. This clonotype was sampled from a young man in good health. Sequencing input: naive CD4+ T cells from blood. The CDR3 is CAWSVPGSRHEQYF. As DNA, the CDR3 is TGTGCCTGGAGTGTACCCGGGTCGAGGCACGAGCAGTACTTC.